The 13 T cell receptor beta chains reported below all come from one sample, sequenced in a study of tumor and adjacent non-tumor tissue in lung cancer. The library came from three nested PCR rounds adapted from ARM-PCR protocols. Each CDR3 protein is one row after TCRdb ran MiXCR on the multiplex PCR reads. The sample yields over 110,000 distinct CDR3 sequences, around 61% seen once. RNA was extracted from bulk tissue without any cell sorting. Sequences were obtained from lung tumor tissue. The receptors derive from a man in his sixties with small cell lung cancer.

As regards this clonotype: Because the CDR3 is missing its conserved closing phenylalanine or tryptophan, this is likely a read error. V is TRBV5-6 and J is TRBJ2-7; 8 nucleotides line up with TRBD1. CDR3 length equals 14 residues. CDR1 is SGHDT, CDR2 YYEEEE, per germline. V dropped 3 bases and J dropped 1; count of bases not matched to a gene: 3. In DNA form, the CDR3 reads TGTGCCAGCAGCTCGACAGGGGAATCCTACGAGCAGTACTCC. This translates into CASSSTGESYEQYS.

Points on this clonotype: Sequence at one end of the junction differs from germline and may be a read error. The chain couples TRBV11-2 to TRBJ2-5; maybe TRBD2 (6 bases). CDR1 and CDR2 from the germline V gene are SGHAT and FQNNGV. The CDR3 is 17 amino acids. Here the CDR3 DNA reads TGTGCCAGCAGCTCCGGGACTCGGCCAGGGCCTCAAGATACCCAGTACTTC. This translates into CASSSGTRPGPQDTQYF.

J is TRBJ2-1 and V is TRBV6-1, with D possibly matching TRBD1 (6 bases). Looked up from germline, CDR1 is MNHNS and CDR2 is SASEGT. The CDR3 is made up of 12 amino acids. V lost 7 bases to trimming and J lost 15 bases, with 19 bases between them. CDR3 protein: CASNGQTGMRFF. The DNA of the CDR3 is TGTGCCAGCAACGGACAGACGGGGATGCGGTTCTTC.

This clonotype has only one observation. This CDR3 is missing its conserved last phenylalanine or tryptophan, likely due to a read error. The chain uses TRBV29-1 and TRBJ1-5; 7 nucleotides match TRBD1. CDR1 is SQVTM and CDR2 is ANQGSEA in the germline V gene. The CDR3 is made up of 13 amino acids. Trimming removed 7 bases from V and 4 bases from J; junction bases left unmatched: 7. CDR3 in amino acids: CSALQGSNQPQHS. CDR3 sequence (DNA): TGCAGCGCCCTACAGGGGAGTAATCAGCCCCAGCATTCT.

With respect to this clonotype: One junction end disagrees with the germline gene, perhaps due to a read error. The V gene is TRBV20-1, the J gene TRBJ2-3; D gene ambiguous. The CDR3 length is 11 residues. CDR1 DFQATT and CDR2 SNEGSKA come from the germline V gene (reference sequence). The CDR3 is CSARETDTQYF. CDR3 DNA: TGTAGTGCTAGAGAGACAGATACGCAGTATTTT.

Concerning this clonotype: A junction end diverges from the germline sequence, so it may reflect a read error. V gene TRBV6-5 combines with J gene TRBJ2-3, with D perhaps being TRBD1 or TRBD2 (6 bases each). This CDR3 has 13 residues. The germline V gene has CDR1 MNHEY and CDR2 SVGAGI. Here the CDR3 reads CASSIGGTDTQYF. The CDR3 DNA sequence: TGTGCCAGCAGTATCGGGGGCACAGATACGCAATATTTT.

The chain employs TRBV6-1 and TRBJ1-3; D gene ambiguous. The CDR3 runs 15 residues. CDR1 MNHNS and CDR2 SASEGT come from the germline V gene. V lost 3 bases and J lost 4, with 13 bases in between. DNA of the CDR3: TGTGCCAGCAGTGAGAATACCCGGGCCGGAAACACCATATATTTT. The encoded protein is CASSENTRAGNTIYF.

This clonotype was observed once. A much larger clone lies one base from this, so it may be a read error. Lacking the conserved final phenylalanine or tryptophan, this CDR3 likely reflects a read error. V gene TRBV20-1 combines with J gene TRBJ2-7, with a tentative D call TRBD1 (5 bases). The CDR3 runs 12 residues. The germline CDR1 and CDR2 sequences are DFQATT and SNEGSKA (reference sequence). Trimming shortened V by 4 bases and J by 3 bases, and 10 bases separated the two germline ends. Written as DNA, the CDR3 is TGCAGTGCTACCCCGACAGTCTACGAGCAGTACCTC. Protein sequence: CSATPTVYEQYL.

Here the CDR3 DNA reads TGCGCCAGCAGCCACCCGACAGGAAATAATTCACCCCTCCACTTT. As protein: CASSHPTGNNSPLHF. V gene TRBV4-1 combines with J gene TRBJ1-6, with D tentatively TRBD1 (6 bases). The CDR3 is 15 amino acids. Germline loops: CDR1 MGHRA, CDR2 YSYEKL. Trimming took off 3 bases at V and 5 bases at J, with 11 bases between the two ends.

This clonotype was observed a few times. A much more abundant neighbour one base away suggests this may be a read error. The rearrangement links TRBV11-2 to TRBJ2-1, with 10 bases identical to TRBD2. The CDR3 runs to 15 residues. Germline CDR1 is SGHAT and CDR2 is FQNNGV. The CDR3: CVSSPKGLAYNEQFF. The CDR3 DNA follows: TGTGTCAGCAGCCCGAAGGGACTAGCGTACAATGAGCAGTTCTTC.

A few counts support this clonotype. This may be a read error: a much more frequent sequence differs by one nucleotide. The rearrangement links TRBV20-1 to TRBJ2-1, with a weak D call TRBD1 (5 bases). Germline V CDR1 and CDR2: DFQATT, SNEGSKA (reference sequence). The V end was cut by 0 bases, the J end by 3 bases, with 15 bases between. The CDR3 totals 16 residues. Here the CDR3 reads CSARDSNRIIYNEQFF. CDR3 coding DNA: TGCAGTGCTAGAGATTCTAACAGGATCATCTACAATGAGCAGTTCTTC.

In the case of this clonotype: One base away lies a much larger clone, so this may be a sequencing read error. The V call is TRBV29-1, the J call TRBJ2-3; D may be TRBD1 (7 bases). The V gene lost 7 bases and the J gene lost 3 bases, with 17 bases spanning the gap. Germline CDR1 SQVTM, CDR2 ANQGSEA. This CDR3 has 14 residues. CDR3 sequence (DNA): TGCAGCGGGGACTGTAAGGGGGCAACAGATACGCAGTATTTT. Translating it yields CSGDCKGATDTQYF.

To note about this clonotype: A much larger clone sits a single nucleotide away, making a read error possible. The chain employs TRBV12-3 or TRBV12-4 and TRBJ2-2; the D is unclear. V was clipped by 8 bases and J by 6 bases, with 10 bases between them. This CDR3 contains 12 residues. CDR3 residues: CASLGQPGELFF. The CDR3 nucleotides are TGTGCCAGCCTAGGTCAACCCGGGGAGCTGTTTTTT.